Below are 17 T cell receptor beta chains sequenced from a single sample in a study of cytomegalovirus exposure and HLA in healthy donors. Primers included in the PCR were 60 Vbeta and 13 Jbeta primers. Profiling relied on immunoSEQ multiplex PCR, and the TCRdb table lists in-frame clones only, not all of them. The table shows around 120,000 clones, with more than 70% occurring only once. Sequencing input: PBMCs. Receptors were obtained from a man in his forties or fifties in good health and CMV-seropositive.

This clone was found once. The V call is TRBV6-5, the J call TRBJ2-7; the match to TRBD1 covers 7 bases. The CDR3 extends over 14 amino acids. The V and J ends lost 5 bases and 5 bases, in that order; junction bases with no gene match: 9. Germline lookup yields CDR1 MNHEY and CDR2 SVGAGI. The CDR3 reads CASSTRTGFNEQYF. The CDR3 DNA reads TGTGCCAGCAGTACTCGGACAGGTTTCAACGAGCAGTACTTC.

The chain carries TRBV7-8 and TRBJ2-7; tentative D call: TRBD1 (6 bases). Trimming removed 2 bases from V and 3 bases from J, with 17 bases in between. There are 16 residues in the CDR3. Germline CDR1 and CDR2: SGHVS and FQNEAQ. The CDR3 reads CASSLLNRAAVYEQYF. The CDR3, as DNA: TGTGCCAGCAGCTTACTCAACAGGGCGGCCGTCTACGAGCAGTACTTC.

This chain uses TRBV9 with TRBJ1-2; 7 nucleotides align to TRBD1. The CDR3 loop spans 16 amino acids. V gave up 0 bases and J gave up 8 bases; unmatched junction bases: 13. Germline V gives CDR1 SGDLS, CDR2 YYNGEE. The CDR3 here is CASSVEGGLLRAGYTF. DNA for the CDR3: TGTGCCAGCAGCGTAGAAGGGGGCCTCCTTCGAGCGGGCTACACCTTC. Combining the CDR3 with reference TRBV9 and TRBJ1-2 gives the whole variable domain DSGVTQTPKHLITATGQRVTLRCSPRSGDLSVYWYQQSLDQGLQFLIQYYNGEERAKGNILERFSAQQFPDLHSELNLSSLELGDSALYFCASSVEGGLLRAGYTFGSGTRLTVV.

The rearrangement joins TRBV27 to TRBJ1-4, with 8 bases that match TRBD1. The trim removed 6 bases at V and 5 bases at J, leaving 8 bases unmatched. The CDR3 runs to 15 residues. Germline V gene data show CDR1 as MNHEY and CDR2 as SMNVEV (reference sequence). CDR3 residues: CASRTGAGGNEKLFF. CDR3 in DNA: TGTGCCAGCAGAACGGGGGCAGGGGGCAATGAAAAACTGTTTTTT.

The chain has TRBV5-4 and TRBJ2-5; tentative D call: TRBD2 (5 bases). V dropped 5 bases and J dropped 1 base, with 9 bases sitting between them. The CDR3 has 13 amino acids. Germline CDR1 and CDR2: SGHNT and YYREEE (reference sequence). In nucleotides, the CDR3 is TGTGCCAGCAGTGGGAGAACCCAAGAGACCCAGTACTTC. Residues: CASSGRTQETQYF.

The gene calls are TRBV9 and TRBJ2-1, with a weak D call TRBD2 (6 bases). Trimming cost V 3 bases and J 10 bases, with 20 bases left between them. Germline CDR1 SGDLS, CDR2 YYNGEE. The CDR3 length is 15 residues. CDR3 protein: CASSGGTYREKEQFF. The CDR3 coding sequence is TGTGCCAGCAGCGGGGGGACTTACAGAGAAAAGGAGCAGTTCTTC.

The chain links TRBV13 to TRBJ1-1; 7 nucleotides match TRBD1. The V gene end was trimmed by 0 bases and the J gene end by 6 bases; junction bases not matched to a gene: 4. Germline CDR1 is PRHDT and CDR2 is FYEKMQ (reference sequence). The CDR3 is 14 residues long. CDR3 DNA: TGTGCCAGCAGCTTAGGCGGGGACAGCCCTGAAGCTTTCTTT. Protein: CASSLGGDSPEAFF.

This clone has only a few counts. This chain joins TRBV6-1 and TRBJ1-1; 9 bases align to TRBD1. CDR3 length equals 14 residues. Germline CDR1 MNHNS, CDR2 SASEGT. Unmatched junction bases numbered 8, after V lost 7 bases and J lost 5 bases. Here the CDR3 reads CASTGRDRATEAFF. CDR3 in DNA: TGTGCCAGCACTGGGCGGGACAGGGCAACTGAAGCTTTCTTT.

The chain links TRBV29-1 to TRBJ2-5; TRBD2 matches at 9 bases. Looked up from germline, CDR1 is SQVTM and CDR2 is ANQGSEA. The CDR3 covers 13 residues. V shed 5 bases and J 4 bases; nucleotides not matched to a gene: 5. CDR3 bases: TGCAGCGTTAGGGCGGGGGGGGGAGAGACCCAGTACTTC. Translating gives CSVRAGGGETQYF.

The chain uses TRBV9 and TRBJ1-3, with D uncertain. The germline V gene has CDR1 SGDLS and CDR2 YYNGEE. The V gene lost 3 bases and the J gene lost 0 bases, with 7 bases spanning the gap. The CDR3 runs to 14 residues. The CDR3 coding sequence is TGTGCCAGCAGCGCCCGTATCTCTGGAAACACCATATATTTT. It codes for CASSARISGNTIYF.

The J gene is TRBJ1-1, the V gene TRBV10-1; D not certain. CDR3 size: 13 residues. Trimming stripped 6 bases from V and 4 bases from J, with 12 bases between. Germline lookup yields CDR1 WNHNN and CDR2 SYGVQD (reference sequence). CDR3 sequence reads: CASRREMGTEAFF. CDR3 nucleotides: TGCGCCAGCAGACGGGAGATGGGCACTGAAGCTTTCTTT.

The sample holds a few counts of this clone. The CDR3 DNA is TGTGCCAGCAGTTCGGACAGGGCAGCTTACAATGAGCAGTTCTTC. It yields the protein CASSSDRAAYNEQFF. This chain uses TRBV7-2 with TRBJ2-1, with 8 positions matching TRBD1. The germline CDR1 and CDR2 sequences are SGHTA and FQGNSA. Germline trimming cut 6 bases from V and 4 bases from J; bases unmatched to any gene: 8. This CDR3 region has 15 residues.

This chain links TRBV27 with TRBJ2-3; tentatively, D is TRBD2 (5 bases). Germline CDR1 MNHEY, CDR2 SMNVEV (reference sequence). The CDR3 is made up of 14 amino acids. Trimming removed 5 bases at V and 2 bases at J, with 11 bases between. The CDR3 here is CASSEGLNTDTQYF. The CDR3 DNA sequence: TGTGCCAGCAGTGAAGGACTTAACACAGATACGCAGTATTTT.

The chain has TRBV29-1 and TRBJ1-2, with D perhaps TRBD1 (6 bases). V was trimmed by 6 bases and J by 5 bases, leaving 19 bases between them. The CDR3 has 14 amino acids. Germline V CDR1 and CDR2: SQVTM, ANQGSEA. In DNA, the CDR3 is TGCAGCGTCACCGGGACATCGGGTGATTATGGCTACACCTTC. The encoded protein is CSVTGTSGDYGYTF.

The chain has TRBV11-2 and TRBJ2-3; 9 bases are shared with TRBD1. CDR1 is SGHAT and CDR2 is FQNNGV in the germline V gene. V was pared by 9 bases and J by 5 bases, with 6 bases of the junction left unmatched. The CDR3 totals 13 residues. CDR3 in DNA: TGTGCCAGTCAACAGGGGGCGGGAGATACGCAGTATTTT. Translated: CASQQGAGDTQYF.

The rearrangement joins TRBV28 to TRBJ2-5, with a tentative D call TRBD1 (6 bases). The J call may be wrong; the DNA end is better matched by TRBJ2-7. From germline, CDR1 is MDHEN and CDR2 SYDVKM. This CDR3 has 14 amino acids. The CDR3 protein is CASSLGTPAYEQYF. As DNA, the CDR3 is TGTGCCAGCAGTTTGGGGACACCAGCCTACGAGCAGTACTTC.

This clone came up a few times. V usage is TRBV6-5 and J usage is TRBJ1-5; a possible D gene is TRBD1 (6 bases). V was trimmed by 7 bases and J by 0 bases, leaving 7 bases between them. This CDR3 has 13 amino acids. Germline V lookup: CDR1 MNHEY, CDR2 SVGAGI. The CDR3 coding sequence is TGTGCCAGCAAGACAGGTAGCAATCAGCCCCAGCATTTT. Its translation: CASKTGSNQPQHF.